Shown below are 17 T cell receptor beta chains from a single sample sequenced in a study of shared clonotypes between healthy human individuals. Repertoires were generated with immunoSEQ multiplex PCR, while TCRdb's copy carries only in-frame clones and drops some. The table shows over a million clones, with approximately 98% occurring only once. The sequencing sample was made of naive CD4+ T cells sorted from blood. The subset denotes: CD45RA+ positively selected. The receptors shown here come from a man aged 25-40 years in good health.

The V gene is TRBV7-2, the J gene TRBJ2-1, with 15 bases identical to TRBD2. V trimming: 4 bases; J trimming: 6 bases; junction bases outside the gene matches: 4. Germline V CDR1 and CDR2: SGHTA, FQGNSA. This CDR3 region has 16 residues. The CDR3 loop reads CASSSGLAGGPNEQFF. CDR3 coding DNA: TGTGCCAGCAGCTCCGGACTAGCGGGAGGGCCCAATGAGCAGTTCTTC.

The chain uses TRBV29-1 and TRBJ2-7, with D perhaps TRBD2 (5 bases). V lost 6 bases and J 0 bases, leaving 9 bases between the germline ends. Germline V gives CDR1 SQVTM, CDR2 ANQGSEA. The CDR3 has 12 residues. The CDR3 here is CSVAVGSYEQYF. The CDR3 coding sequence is TGCAGCGTAGCGGTTGGCTCCTACGAGCAGTACTTC.

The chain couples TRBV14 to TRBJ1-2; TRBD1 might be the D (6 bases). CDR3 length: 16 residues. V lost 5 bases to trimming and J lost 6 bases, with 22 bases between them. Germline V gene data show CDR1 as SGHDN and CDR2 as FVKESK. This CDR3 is CASSYRDPRSGDGYTF. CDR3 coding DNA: TGTGCCAGCAGCTACAGGGACCCAAGGTCTGGGGATGGCTACACCTTC.

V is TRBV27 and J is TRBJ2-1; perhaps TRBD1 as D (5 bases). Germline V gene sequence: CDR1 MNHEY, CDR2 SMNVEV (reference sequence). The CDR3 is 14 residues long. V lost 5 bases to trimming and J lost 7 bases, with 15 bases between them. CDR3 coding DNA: TGTGCCAGCAGTCGCAGGGTAGTTCGGAATGAGCAGTTCTTC. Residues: CASSRRVVRNEQFF.

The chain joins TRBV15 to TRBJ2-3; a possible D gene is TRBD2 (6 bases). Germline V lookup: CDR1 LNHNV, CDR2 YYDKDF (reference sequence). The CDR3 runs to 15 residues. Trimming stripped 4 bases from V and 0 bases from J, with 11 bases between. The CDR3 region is CATSKRLGSTDTQYF. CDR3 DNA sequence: TGTGCCACCAGCAAACGACTAGGAAGCACAGATACGCAGTATTTT.

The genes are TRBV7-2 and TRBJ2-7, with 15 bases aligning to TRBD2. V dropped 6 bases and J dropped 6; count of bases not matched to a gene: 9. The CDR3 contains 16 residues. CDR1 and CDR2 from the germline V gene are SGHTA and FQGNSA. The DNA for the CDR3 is TGTGCCAGCAGTGACGGGACTAGCGGGAGGTGGGGCGAGCAGTACTTC. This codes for CASSDGTSGRWGEQYF.

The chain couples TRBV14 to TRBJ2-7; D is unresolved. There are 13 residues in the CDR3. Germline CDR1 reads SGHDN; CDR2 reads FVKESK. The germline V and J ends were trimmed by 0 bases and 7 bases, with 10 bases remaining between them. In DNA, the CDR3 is TGTGCCAGCAGCCAAGATCTTTCCGGGGAGCAGTACTTC. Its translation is CASSQDLSGEQYF.

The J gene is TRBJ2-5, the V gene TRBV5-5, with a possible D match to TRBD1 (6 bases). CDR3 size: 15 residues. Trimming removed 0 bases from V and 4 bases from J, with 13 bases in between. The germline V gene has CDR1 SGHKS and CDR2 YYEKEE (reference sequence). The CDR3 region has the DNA TGTGCCAGCAGCTTGGAACCAGGGGCTATAGAGACCCAGTACTTC. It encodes CASSLEPGAIETQYF.

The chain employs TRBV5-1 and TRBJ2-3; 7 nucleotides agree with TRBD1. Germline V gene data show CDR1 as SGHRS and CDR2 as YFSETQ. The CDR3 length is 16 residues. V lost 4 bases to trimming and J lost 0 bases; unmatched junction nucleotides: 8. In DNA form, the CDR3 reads TGCGCCAGCAGCGCCGGGACAGTCACTAGCACAGATACGCAGTATTTT. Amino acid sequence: CASSAGTVTSTDTQYF.

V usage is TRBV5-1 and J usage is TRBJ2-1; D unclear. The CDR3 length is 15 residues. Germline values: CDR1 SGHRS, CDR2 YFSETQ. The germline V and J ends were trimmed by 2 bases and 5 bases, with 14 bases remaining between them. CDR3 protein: CASSLTLPLDNEQFF. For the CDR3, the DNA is TGCGCCAGCAGCTTAACCCTCCCTCTTGACAATGAGCAGTTCTTC.

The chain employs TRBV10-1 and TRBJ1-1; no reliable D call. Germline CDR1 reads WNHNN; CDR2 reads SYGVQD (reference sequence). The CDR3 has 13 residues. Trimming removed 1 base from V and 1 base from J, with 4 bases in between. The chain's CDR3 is CASSEWSNTEAFF. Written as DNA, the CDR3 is TGCGCCAGCAGTGAGTGGTCGAACACTGAAGCTTTCTTT.

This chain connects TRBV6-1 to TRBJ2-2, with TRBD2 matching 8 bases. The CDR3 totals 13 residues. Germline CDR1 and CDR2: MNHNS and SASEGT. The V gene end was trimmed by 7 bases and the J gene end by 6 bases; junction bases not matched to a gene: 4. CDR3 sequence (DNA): TGTGCCAGCAAAGGAGCGGGGGCCGGGGAGCTGTTTTTT. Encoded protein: CASKGAGAGELFF.

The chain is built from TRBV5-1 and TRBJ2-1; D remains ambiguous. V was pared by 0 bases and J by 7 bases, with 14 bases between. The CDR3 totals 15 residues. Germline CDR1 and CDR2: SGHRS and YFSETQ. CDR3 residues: CASSLVQHLLNEQFF. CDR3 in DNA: TGCGCCAGCAGCTTGGTACAGCACCTCCTAAATGAGCAGTTCTTC. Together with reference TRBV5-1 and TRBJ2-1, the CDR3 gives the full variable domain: KAGVTQTPRYLIKTRGQQVTLSCSPISGHRSVSWYQQTPGQGLQFLFEYFSETQRNKGNFPGRFSGRQFSNSRSEMNVSTLELGDSALYLCASSLVQHLLNEQFFGPGTRLTVL.

Here the CDR3 DNA reads TGTGCCAGCAGCGTAGGGATAGCAACTAATGAAAAACTGTTTTTT. Translating it yields CASSVGIATNEKLFF. The rearrangement uses TRBV9 and TRBJ1-4; D is unclear. From germline, CDR1 is SGDLS and CDR2 YYNGEE. The CDR3 totals 15 residues. V was clipped by 0 bases and J by 0 bases, with 6 bases between them.

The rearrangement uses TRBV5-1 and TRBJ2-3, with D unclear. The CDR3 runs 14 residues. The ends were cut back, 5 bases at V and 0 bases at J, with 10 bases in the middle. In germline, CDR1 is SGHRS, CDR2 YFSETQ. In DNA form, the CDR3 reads TGCGCCAGCAGTGTAGACCTTAGCACAGATACGCAGTATTTT. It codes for CASSVDLSTDTQYF. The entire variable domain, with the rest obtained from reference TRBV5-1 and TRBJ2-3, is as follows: KAGVTQTPRYLIKTRGQQVTLSCSPISGHRSVSWYQQTPGQGLQFLFEYFSETQRNKGNFPGRFSGRQFSNSRSEMNVSTLELGDSALYLCASSVDLSTDTQYFGPGTRLTVL.

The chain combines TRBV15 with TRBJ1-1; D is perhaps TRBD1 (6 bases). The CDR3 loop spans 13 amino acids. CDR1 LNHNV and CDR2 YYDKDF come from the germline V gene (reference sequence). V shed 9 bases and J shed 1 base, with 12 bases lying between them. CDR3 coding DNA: TGTGCCACAACACGACAGGCGAACACTGAAGCTTTCTTT. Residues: CATTRQANTEAFF. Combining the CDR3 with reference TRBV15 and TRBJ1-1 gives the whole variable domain DAMVIQNPRYQVTQFGKPVTLSCSQTLNHNVMYWYQQKSSQAPKLLFHYYDKDFNNEADTPDNFQSRRPNTSFCFLDIRSPGLGDTAMYLCATTRQANTEAFFGQGTRLTVV.

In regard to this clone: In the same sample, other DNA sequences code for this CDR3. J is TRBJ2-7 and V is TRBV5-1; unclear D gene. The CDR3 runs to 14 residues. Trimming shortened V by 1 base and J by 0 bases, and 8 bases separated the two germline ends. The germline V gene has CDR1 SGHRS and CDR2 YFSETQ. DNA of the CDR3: TGCGCCAGCAGCTTGTTTCTCGGCTCCTACGAGCAGTACTTC. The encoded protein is CASSLFLGSYEQYF.